This T cell receptor (beta chain) comes out of a study of molecular identifiers for immune sequencing clone quantification. General study findings and limits: A single cell's spiked Jurkat TCR RNA was reportedly detectable among more than 950,000 naive cells. Highly expanded clone sizes could be underestimated by identical TCR molecules sharing a barcode.

The V and J ends lost 0 bases and 1 base, in that order; junction bases with no gene match: 1. The CDR3 is 15 amino acids. This clonotype was detected many times. The antigen remains unidentified. The bulk TCR libraries were made with methods described before and with listed TCR primers. TCRdb reprocessed the PCR reads with MiXCR, giving one entry per CDR3 protein. The sample yields 490,000 or so distinct CDR3 sequences, about 20% seen once. The sequence came from a human donor in good health. Some libraries in this study had Jurkat cell RNA spiked in. The material sequenced was naive CD8+ T cells from blood, with Jurkat cell RNA spiked in. Subset noted: FACS-sorted CD8+CD4-CCR7+CD45RA+ naive T cells. V usage is TRBV12-3 or TRBV12-4 and J usage is TRBJ1-1, with 8 bases aligning to TRBD1. DNA for the CDR3: TGTGCCAGCAGTTTAGCCGGGACAGGGAACACTGAAGCTTTCTTT. Translated: CASSLAGTGNTEAFF.